These 16 T cell receptor beta chains came from one sample sequenced in a study of early T cells in non-severe SARS-CoV-2 infection. In TCRdb, the 5' RACE reads were re-called with MiXCR into one record per CDR3 protein. The sample lists tens of thousands of distinct CDR3 sequences, 12% occurring once. The source material was whole blood. The receptors originated from an adult who was a healthcare worker with PCR-confirmed SARS-CoV-2 infection or an uninfected control (not recorded which).

The chain links TRBV5-1 to TRBJ1-1, with TRBD1 as a possible D gene (5 bases). Germline CDR1 reads SGHRS; CDR2 reads YFSETQ. Trimming removed 3 bases from V and 5 bases from J, with 11 bases in between. This CDR3 is 13 amino acids long. The CDR3 DNA is TGCGCCAGCAGCTCTACAGGACCGACTGAAGCTTTCTTT. It encodes CASSSTGPTEAFF.

This clonotype was counted ten times or more. The CDR3 DNA follows: TGCAGCGTTGCCCTCCGGACAGGGTCAGTAGATGGCTACACCTTC. It specifies CSVALRTGSVDGYTF. The chain couples TRBV29-1 to TRBJ1-2; 8 bases line up with TRBD1. Germline values: CDR1 SQVTM, CDR2 ANQGSEA. Trimming at V came to 4 bases and at J to 6 bases, leaving 13 bases not matched to a gene. CDR3 length equals 15 residues.

About this clonotype: One base away lies a much larger clone, so this may be a sequencing read error. The chain links TRBV7-6 to TRBJ2-5; maybe TRBD2 (5 bases). The germline V gene has CDR1 SGHVS and CDR2 FNYEAQ. CDR3 length: 15 amino acids. The germline V and J ends were trimmed by 5 bases and 9 bases, with 22 bases remaining between them. As DNA, the CDR3 is TGTGCCAGCAGCCCCCCACCCGGGCGGCTCGGGGCCCAGTACTTC. Translated: CASSPPPGRLGAQYF.

Of note for this clonotype: No conserved phenylalanine or tryptophan is present at the end of the CDR3, so a read error is the likely explanation. The chain combines TRBV20-1 with TRBJ2-1; 11 nucleotides match TRBD2. The CDR3 loop spans 14 amino acids. The V gene's germline CDR1 is DFQATT and CDR2 SNEGSKA (reference sequence). The V and J ends lost 5 bases and 9 bases, in that order; junction bases with no gene match: 9. CDR3 sequence (DNA): TGCAGTGCTGCCCCTAGCGGGAGGATAACTGAGCAGTTCTTG. Its translation: CSAAPSGRITEQFL.

This clonotype was seen more than once but under ten times. The chain links TRBV7-2 to TRBJ1-4; TRBD1 matches at 10 bases. The CDR3 is 14 residues long. CDR1 and CDR2 (germline): SGHTA, FQGNSA. The V and J ends lost 6 bases and 8 bases, in that order; junction bases with no gene match: 6. The DNA of the CDR3 is TGTGCCAGCAGACGAGGGACAGGGGAGGAAAAACTGTTTTTT. Translation gives CASRRGTGEEKLFF.

The rearrangement joins TRBV18 to TRBJ2-3; 7 bases map to TRBD2. The CDR3 is 16 residues long. The V gene end was trimmed by 3 bases and the J gene end by 2 bases; junction bases not matched to a gene: 8. Germline CDR1 and CDR2: KGHSH and LQKENI. CDR3 sequence reads: CASSPYKRGTTDTQYF. CDR3 coding DNA: TGTGCCAGCTCACCGTACAAGCGGGGCACCACAGATACGCAGTATTTT.

V is TRBV3-1 and J is TRBJ2-5; 7 bases are a match to TRBD1. The CDR3 extends over 14 amino acids. From germline, CDR1 is LGHDT and CDR2 YNNKEL (reference sequence). With V trimmed by 3 bases and J by 5 bases, 6 bases remained unmatched. Here the CDR3 DNA reads TGTGCCAGCAGCCATACAGGGGCTGGGGAGACCCAGTACTTC. Amino acids: CASSHTGAGETQYF.

This clonotype has just a few counts. The genes are TRBV18 and TRBJ2-6; TRBD1 matches 11 bases. The junction had 3 bases not matched to a gene; V was cut back by 5 bases and J by 0 bases. CDR3 size: 17 residues. From germline, CDR1 is KGHSH and CDR2 LQKENI. This CDR3 is CASSAGTGGSGANVLTF. The CDR3 coding sequence is TGTGCCAGCTCAGCCGGGACAGGGGGCTCTGGGGCCAACGTCCTGACTTTC.

This clonotype was observed at least ten times. V usage is TRBV9 and J usage is TRBJ2-5, with D perhaps matching TRBD1 (5 bases). The CDR3 sequence is 14 residues long. Germline lookup yields CDR1 SGDLS and CDR2 YYNGEE. The V gene lost 0 bases and the J gene lost 0 bases, with 6 bases spanning the gap. The CDR3 DNA reads as TGTGCCAGCAGCGTAGGGGGCTACCAAGAGACCCAGTACTTC. Its translation: CASSVGGYQETQYF.

This rearrangement joins TRBV6-5 to TRBJ2-7; D ambiguous. Trimming left V 2 bases short and J 1 base short, with 9 bases between. In germline, CDR1 is MNHEY, CDR2 SVGAGI. The CDR3 sequence is 14 residues long. The DNA for the CDR3 is TGTGCCAGCAGTTACAAGCGATCATCCTACGAGCAGTACTTC. This translates into CASSYKRSSYEQYF.

This clonotype appeared many times. This sequence joins TRBV5-4 and TRBJ2-2; TRBD1 agrees at 7 bases. V shed 4 bases and J 3 bases; nucleotides not matched to a gene: 9. This CDR3 contains 16 residues. Germline assignment: CDR1 SGHNT and CDR2 YYREEE (reference sequence). CDR3 sequence (DNA): TGTGCCAGCAGCCAAGGAGACAGGGTAGACACCGGGGAGCTGTTTTTT. It encodes CASSQGDRVDTGELFF.

This clonotype appeared many times. The chain couples TRBV6-5 to TRBJ2-7, with TRBD1 matching over 10 bases. Germline V lookup: CDR1 MNHEY, CDR2 SVGAGI. CDR3 size: 14 residues. J gave up 4 bases and V 2 bases, and 2 bases lay outside the gene matches. The CDR3, as DNA: TGTGCCAGCAGTTACGACAGGGGGCTTTACGAGCAGTACTTC. The encoded protein is CASSYDRGLYEQYF.

The table lists this clonotype with a few counts. The chain employs TRBV18 and TRBJ2-1; D may be TRBD2 (5 bases). This CDR3 comprises 16 residues. With 3 bases removed from V and 0 bases from J, the gap between germline ends came to 12 bases. Germline values: CDR1 KGHSH, CDR2 LQKENI. The CDR3 protein is CASSPPDWSSYNEQFF. In nucleotides, the CDR3 is TGTGCCAGCTCACCCCCGGACTGGAGCTCCTACAATGAGCAGTTCTTC.

The V gene is TRBV28, the J gene TRBJ2-1, with D maybe TRBD1 (6 bases). The CDR3 extends over 12 amino acids. Trimming removed 4 bases at V and 15 bases at J, with 16 bases between. Germline-derived CDR1 and CDR2 are MDHEN and SYDVKM. CDR3 sequence reads: CASSSPGDVGFF. As DNA, the CDR3 is TGTGCCAGCAGTTCCCCAGGGGATGTGGGGTTCTTC.

The V gene is TRBV10-2, the J gene TRBJ1-1; D is ambiguous. Germline assignment: CDR1 WSHSY and CDR2 SAAADI. V was pared by 6 bases and J by 2 bases, with 13 bases between. CDR3 length equals 14 residues. Written as DNA, the CDR3 is TGCGCCAGCAGCTTAGGGAAGGATAACACTGAAGCTTTCTTT. Translated, it gives CASSLGKDNTEAFF.

This clonotype has a count of ten or more. The J gene is TRBJ2-2, the V gene TRBV15; D may be TRBD2 (5 bases). This CDR3 is built from 16 residues. Germline V gene data show CDR1 as LNHNV and CDR2 as YYDKDF (reference sequence). The V and J ends lost 3 bases and 1 base respectively, with 12 bases between them. CDR3 bases: TGTGCCACCAGCAGCCCCCCCGGAGGGAACACCGGGGAGCTGTTTTTT. It yields the protein CATSSPPGGNTGELFF.